This TCR beta chain comes out of a study of shared clonotypes between healthy human individuals. Study conclusions and caveats: Incomplete sequencing of sorted subsets was indicated by rarefaction despite large depth.

Germline loops: CDR1 SGHKS, CDR2 YYEKEE (reference sequence). The CDR3 runs to 16 residues. With 1 base clipped from V and 2 bases from J, the junction kept 5 bases outside the gene matches. In the naive CD8 group, cells lacked CD45RO and were positively selected for CCR7, so terminally differentiated effector memory CD45RA+ cells were left out. The repertoire was sequenced with immunoSEQ multiplex PCR; TCRdb's copy has only in-frame clones and lacks some. The sample yields approximately 810,000 clones, roughly 92% seen once. This clone was seen a single time. As yet, its antigen is unknown. This TCR was sampled from a man aged 25-40 years in good health. This sequence joins TRBV5-5 and TRBJ1-3; TRBD1 matches 8 bases. Sequencing was carried out using naive CD8+ T cells sorted from blood. CDR3 amino acids: CASSLLTGATGNTIYF. In DNA, the CDR3 is TGTGCCAGCAGCTTGTTGACAGGGGCGACTGGAAACACCATATATTTT.